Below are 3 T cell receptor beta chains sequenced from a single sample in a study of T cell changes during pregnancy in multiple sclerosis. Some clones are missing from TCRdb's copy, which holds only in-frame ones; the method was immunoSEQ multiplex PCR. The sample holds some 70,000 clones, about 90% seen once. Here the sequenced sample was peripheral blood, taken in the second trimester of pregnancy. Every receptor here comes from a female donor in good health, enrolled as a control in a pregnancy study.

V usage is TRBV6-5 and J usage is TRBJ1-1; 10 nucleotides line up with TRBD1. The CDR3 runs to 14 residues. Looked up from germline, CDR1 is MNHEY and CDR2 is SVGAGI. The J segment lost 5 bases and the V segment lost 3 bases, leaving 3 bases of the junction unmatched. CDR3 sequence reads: CASSYGTGVTEAFF. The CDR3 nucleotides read TGTGCCAGCAGTTATGGGACAGGGGTGACTGAAGCTTTCTTT.

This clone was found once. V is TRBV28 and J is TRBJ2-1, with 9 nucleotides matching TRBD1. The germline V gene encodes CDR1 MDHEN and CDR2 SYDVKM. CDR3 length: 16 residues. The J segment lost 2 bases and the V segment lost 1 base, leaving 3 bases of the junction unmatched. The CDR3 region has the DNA TGTGCCAGCAGTTTATTCCGGGACAGGGCCTACAATGAGCAGTTCTTC. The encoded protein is CASSLFRDRAYNEQFF.

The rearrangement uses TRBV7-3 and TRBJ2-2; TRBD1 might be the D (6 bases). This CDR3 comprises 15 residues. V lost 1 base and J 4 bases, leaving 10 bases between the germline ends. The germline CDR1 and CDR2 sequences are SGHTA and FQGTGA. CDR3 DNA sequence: TGTGCCAGCAGCTTAATGGGGGCCGGCACCGGGGAGCTGTTTTTT. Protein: CASSLMGAGTGELFF.